The T cell receptor (beta chain) described here comes from a study of cytotoxic CD8 clonotypes in ibrutinib-treated CLL. At the level of the study: Included were approximately 10 relapsed/refractory and roughly 15 treatment-naive patients, of whom roughly 17 were IGHV unmutated.

Germline CDR1 is SGHNT and CDR2 is YYREEE (reference sequence). This CDR3 is built from 15 residues. Deletions cut 0 bases from V and 4 bases from J, with 11 bases between. Profiling relied on immunoSEQ multiplex PCR, and the TCRdb table lists in-frame clones only, not all of them. Found here are roughly 160,000 clones, roughly 80% of them singletons; the top ten hold around 4.5%. TCR beta library input comprised roughly 2 micrograms of genomic DNA from cryopreserved PBMCs. The V and J genes are TRBV5-4 and TRBJ2-1, with D possibly matching TRBD2 (5 bases). The receptor's source is a human donor with chronic lymphocytic leukemia. The specimen comprised PBMCs, sampled after 24 months of ibrutinib treatment. For the CDR3, the DNA is TGTGCCAGCAGCTTGGGGCGGGTACCTTACAATGAGCAGTTCTTC. This translates into CASSLGRVPYNEQFF.